The 24 T cell receptor beta chains in this list originate from one sample, sequenced in a study of spatial heterogeneity in lung cancer. These receptors are not linked to any known antigen. Described time point: sample taken at primary tumor resection. Overall study results and limits: Tumor mutation count correlated with how many alpha and beta TCRs expanded intratumorally.

TCRdb ran MiXCR on the 5' RACE reads and lists one entry per CDR3 protein. Seen here are roughly 16,000 distinct CDR3 sequences, around 7.1% observed once, and the top ten hold about 20%. Sequenced here: lung tumor tissue, sampled at surgery. The receptors originated from a female donor with early-stage non-small cell lung cancer.

By proportion, this clonotype is medium-sized. The library was built for alpha chains, so this beta chain is an off-target read and its size means little. The V and J genes are TRBV4-3 and TRBJ1-6; no clear D gene. Germline lookup yields CDR1 LGHNA and CDR2 YSLEER. The CDR3 contains 14 residues. V was trimmed by 0 bases and J by 9 bases, leaving 9 bases between them. CDR3: CASSQEVATSPLHF. The CDR3 DNA reads as TGCGCCAGCAGCCAAGAGGTAGCGACTTCACCCCTCCACTTT.

As regards this clonotype: This beta chain is off target for a library built for alpha chains, so its abundance means little. V usage is TRBV27 and J usage is TRBJ1-2, with 7 bases identical to TRBD1. Trimming removed 9 bases from V and 3 bases from J; junction bases left unmatched: 1. The CDR3 extends over 11 amino acids. The germline V gene encodes CDR1 MNHEY and CDR2 SMNVEV (reference sequence). CDR3 protein: CASGQDYGYTF. As DNA, the CDR3 is TGTGCCAGTGGACAGGACTATGGCTACACCTTC.

Note on this clonotype: A much more abundant neighbour one base away suggests this may be a read error. The library was built for alpha chains, so this beta chain is an off-target read and its size means little. This chain uses TRBV11-2 with TRBJ2-5; no definite D call. The germline CDR1 and CDR2 sequences are SGHAT and FQNNGV. CDR3 length: 15 residues. The CDR3 DNA sequence: TGTGCCAGGAGCTTAGGTTCGCCAGTAGAAGAGACCCAGTACTTC. Translating gives CARSLGSPVEETQYF.

In this sample, this clonotype turned up many times. This beta chain is an off-target read within a library intended for alpha chains, so its frequency means little. V gene TRBV7-2 combines with J gene TRBJ1-1; D gene unclear. The V end lost 1 base, the J end lost 4 bases, and 7 bases lay between the germline ends. This CDR3 is 13 amino acids long. Germline V CDR1 and CDR2: SGHTA, FQGNSA. CDR3 DNA sequence: TGTGCCAGCAGCTTAGACCGGGCCACTGAAGCTTTCTTT. Protein: CASSLDRATEAFF.

This clonotype was seen at least ten times. Because this beta chain is a stray read in a library intended to capture alpha chains, its abundance should not be given much weight. V usage is TRBV11-2 and J usage is TRBJ2-5; the match to TRBD1 covers 9 bases. The germline CDR1 and CDR2 sequences are SGHAT and FQNNGV. V dropped 3 bases and J dropped 5; count of bases not matched to a gene: 4. The CDR3 is made up of 14 amino acids. The CDR3 loop is CASSLGQGTETQYF. The CDR3 DNA reads TGTGCCAGCAGCTTGGGACAGGGCACGGAGACCCAGTACTTC. Based on the CDR3 plus reference TRBV11-2 and TRBJ2-5, the full variable domain is EAGVAQSPRYKIIEKRQSVAFWCNPISGHATLYWYQQILGQGPKLLIQFQNNGVVDDSQLPKDRFSAERLKGVDSTLKIQPAKLEDSAVYLCASSLGQGTETQYFGPGTRLLVL.

This clonotype was found many times. The library was built for alpha chains, so this beta chain is an off-target read and its size means little. This chain connects TRBV4-1 to TRBJ2-2; tentative D call: TRBD1 (6 bases). CDR3 length: 18 residues. Germline CDR1 and CDR2: MGHRA and YSYEKL. Between the trimmed V and J ends, which lost 2 bases and 0 bases, there was a span of 16 bases. Written as DNA, the CDR3 is TGCGCCAGCAGCCAATGGGGGCTAGGGGCTCCGAACACCGGGGAGCTGTTTTTT. Protein product: CASSQWGLGAPNTGELFF.

This clonotype came up many times. This beta chain was picked up by a library intended for alpha chains and is off target, so its count carries little meaning. V gene TRBV5-1 combines with J gene TRBJ1-2; D is possibly TRBD1 (5 bases). Germline V gives CDR1 SGHRS, CDR2 YFSETQ. The CDR3 runs 14 residues. V was trimmed by 3 bases and J by 2 bases, leaving 11 bases between them. CDR3 sequence: CASSSTGGNYGYTF. Written as DNA, the CDR3 is TGCGCCAGCAGCTCCACCGGGGGGAACTATGGCTACACCTTC.

This clonotype was observed at least ten times. A library made for alpha chains picked up this beta chain off target, so its size means little. The rearrangement links TRBV7-9 to TRBJ2-1, with 12 bases lining up with TRBD2. V lost 4 bases and J lost 8; bases outside the gene matches: 6. Germline lookup yields CDR1 SEHNR and CDR2 FQNEAQ (reference sequence). This CDR3 spans 15 amino acids. Written as DNA, the CDR3 is TGTGCCAGCAGCTCGCTAGCGGGGGGGCCTTATGAGCAGTTCTTC. Translating it yields CASSSLAGGPYEQFF.

This clonotype was recorded many times. A library prepared for alpha chains yielded this beta chain as an off-target read; its size is of little meaning. This chain joins TRBV20-1 and TRBJ1-6; D not certain. The CDR3 is 14 amino acids. CDR1 DFQATT and CDR2 SNEGSKA come from the germline V gene (reference sequence). The ends were cut back, 7 bases at V and 10 bases at J, with 20 bases in the middle. CDR3 in DNA: TGCAGTGTAGTGAACGGGGATTTTGGGTCACCCCTCCACTTT. This encodes CSVVNGDFGSPLHF.

This clonotype came up many times. This beta chain came through as a stray read in a library set up for alpha chains, and its size says little. V usage is TRBV20-1 and J usage is TRBJ1-2; TRBD1 matches 10 bases. The trim removed 5 bases at V and 2 bases at J, leaving 5 bases unmatched. Germline V gene lookup returns CDR1 DFQATT and CDR2 SNEGSKA (reference sequence). This CDR3 comprises 14 residues. The CDR3 loop is CSAWGQGTNYGYTF. CDR3 nucleotides: TGCAGTGCTTGGGGACAGGGGACAAACTATGGCTACACCTTC.

This clonotype was seen many times. As an off-target read in a library built for alpha chains, this beta chain has a frequency of little significance. The V gene is TRBV6-2 or TRBV6-3, the J gene TRBJ1-2, with unresolved D. Trimming took 0 bases from V and 6 from J, leaving 14 bases between them. The germline CDR1 and CDR2 sequences are MNHEY and SVGEGT. The CDR3 is 15 amino acids. CDR3 DNA sequence: TGTGCCAGCAGTTACTCGGCGGTCATCCGGGATGGCTACACCTTC. Translating gives CASSYSAVIRDGYTF.

The table lists this clonotype with many counts. Since the library was made to target alpha chains, this beta chain is a stray read and its abundance is not meaningful. This rearrangement joins TRBV18 to TRBJ1-2; 10 nucleotides match TRBD1. V lost 0 bases to trimming and J lost 6 bases; unmatched junction nucleotides: 4. The CDR3 runs 15 residues. The germline V gene has CDR1 KGHSH and CDR2 LQKENI. This CDR3 reads CASSPPMGQGNGYTF. DNA of the CDR3: TGTGCCAGCTCACCACCGATGGGACAGGGGAATGGCTACACCTTC.

A few counts support this clonotype. Because the library targeted alpha chains, this beta chain is an off-target read whose size means little. This rearrangement joins TRBV15 to TRBJ2-6; 7 bases line up with TRBD1. The CDR3 runs 16 residues. Germline V lookup: CDR1 LNHNV, CDR2 YYDKDF (reference sequence). J gave up 1 base and V 0 bases, and 0 bases lay outside the gene matches. CDR3 DNA sequence: TGTGCCACCAGCAGAGACAGGGGGTCTGGGGCCAACGTCCTGACTTTC. It specifies CATSRDRGSGANVLTF.

This clonotype was seen many times. Found in a library prepared for alpha chains, this beta chain is an off-target read, and its abundance has little meaning. The CDR3 sequence is CASSETGSGNTIYF. The CDR3 bases are TGCGCCAGCAGTGAGACAGGGTCTGGAAACACCATATATTTT. V usage is TRBV10-2 and J usage is TRBJ1-3; maybe TRBD1 (6 bases). This CDR3 region has 14 residues. V shed 2 bases and J shed 1 base, with 6 bases lying between them. Germline values: CDR1 WSHSY, CDR2 SAAADI.

This clonotype was seen repeatedly, ten times or more. This beta chain came through as a stray read in a library set up for alpha chains, and its size says little. V and J are TRBV7-2 and TRBJ2-1; D unclear. The ends were cut back, 4 bases at V and 0 bases at J, with 10 bases in the middle. Germline V gives CDR1 SGHTA, CDR2 FQGNSA. This CDR3 has 15 residues. CDR3 amino acids: CASSSAVVSYNEQFF. The CDR3 DNA follows: TGTGCCAGCAGCTCCGCGGTGGTCTCCTACAATGAGCAGTTCTTC.

This clonotype was seen ten or more times. This beta chain turned up in a library designed for alpha chains; as an off-target read, its abundance says little. The chain joins TRBV7-9 to TRBJ2-3, with a possible D match to TRBD2 (6 bases). CDR1 SEHNR and CDR2 FQNEAQ come from the germline V gene (reference sequence). Trimming took 8 bases from V and 5 from J, leaving 17 bases between them. The length of the CDR3 is 14 residues. CDR3 in amino acids: CASPLGGVVDTQYF. The CDR3 DNA is TGTGCCAGCCCCCTCGGAGGGGTTGTAGATACGCAGTATTTT.

This clonotype was seen ten or more times. This beta chain was picked up by a library intended for alpha chains and is off target, so its count carries little meaning. The chain couples TRBV18 to TRBJ1-6; D is ambiguous. The CDR3 extends over 15 amino acids. V lost 8 bases to trimming and J lost 4 bases, with 15 bases between them. The germline gives CDR1 KGHSH, CDR2 LQKENI. The CDR3 DNA reads as TGTGCCAGCCGCGGACTTACCGATTATAATTCACCCCTCCACTTT. As protein: CASRGLTDYNSPLHF.

In regard to this clonotype: This clone may be a read error of a much larger clone one base away. Because this beta chain is a stray read in a library intended to capture alpha chains, its abundance should not be given much weight. The chain combines TRBV5-1 with TRBJ2-7, with D perhaps TRBD1 (6 bases). Trimming took off 1 base at V and 6 bases at J, with 8 bases between the two ends. Germline V CDR1 and CDR2: SGHRS, YFSETQ. This CDR3 has 12 residues. The DNA of the CDR3 is TGCGCCAGCAGCTTGAAAGGGGGCGAGCAGTACTTC. Its translation: CASSLKGGEQYF.

With respect to this clonotype: This beta chain turned up in a library designed for alpha chains; as an off-target read, its abundance says little. The rearrangement links TRBV7-9 to TRBJ1-1, with D tentatively TRBD1 (6 bases). V was pared by 7 bases and J by 0 bases, with 24 bases between. Germline V gene lookup returns CDR1 SEHNR and CDR2 FQNEAQ (reference sequence). CDR3 size: 18 residues. The CDR3 spells CASTSLGDIVTMNTEAFF. As DNA, the CDR3 is TGTGCCAGCACTTCCCTAGGGGACATTGTCACCATGAACACTGAAGCTTTCTTT. Complete variable domain (other parts from reference TRBV7-9 and TRBJ1-1): DTGVSQNPRHKITKRGQNVTFRCDPISEHNRLYWYRQTLGQGPEFLTYFQNEAQLEKSRLLSDRFSAERPKGSFSTLEIQRTEQGDSAMYLCASTSLGDIVTMNTEAFFGQGTRLTVV.

This clonotype was seen at least ten times. This beta chain is a stray sequence in a library constructed for alpha chains; its clone size is not meaningful. The V gene is TRBV5-4, the J gene TRBJ2-1; possibly TRBD2 for D (7 bases). V was shortened by 4 bases and J by 10 bases, with 27 bases between the two germline ends. The V gene's germline CDR1 is SGHNT and CDR2 YYREEE (reference sequence). The CDR3 extends over 17 amino acids. The CDR3 reads CASSPSGGGSFRREQFF. CDR3 sequence (DNA): TGTGCCAGCAGCCCTTCGGGGGGCGGTTCATTTCGGAGAGAGCAGTTCTTC. Based on the CDR3 plus reference TRBV5-4 and TRBJ2-1, the full variable domain is ETGVTQSPTHLIKTRGQQVTLRCSSQSGHNTVSWYQQALGQGPQFIFQYYREEENGRGNFPPRFSGLQFPNYSSELNVNALELDDSALYLCASSPSGGGSFRREQFFGPGTRLTVL.

This clonotype showed up just a few times. Since it is a stray read in a library aimed at alpha chains, this beta chain has a size that is not meaningful. The chain is built from TRBV30 and TRBJ2-3; D is possibly TRBD1 (6 bases). In germline, CDR1 is GTSNPN, CDR2 SVGIG (reference sequence). The CDR3 covers 16 residues. With 2 bases removed from V and 5 bases from J, the gap between germline ends came to 20 bases. The DNA of the CDR3 is TGTGCCTGGAGTTCAGCCACAGGGACAAGGGGAGATACGCAGTATTTT. Protein sequence: CAWSSATGTRGDTQYF.

This clonotype came up many times. Because this beta chain is a stray read in a library intended to capture alpha chains, its abundance should not be given much weight. The DNA of the CDR3 is TGTGCCAGCAGCGTAGAGGAGGGGGGGTCCAAAGCTTTCTTT. It is translated as CASSVEEGGSKAFF. This chain uses TRBV9 with TRBJ1-1; weak D call: TRBD1 (6 bases). Germline values: CDR1 SGDLS, CDR2 YYNGEE. V lost 0 bases to trimming and J lost 9 bases, with 15 bases between them. This CDR3 has 14 residues.

Turning to this clonotype: In a library made to pick up alpha chains, this beta chain is a stray read with a size that means little. This CDR3 is CASSYSISPGGEQYF. Written as DNA, the CDR3 is TGTGCCAGCAGTTACTCGATTAGCCCTGGGGGCGAGCAGTACTTC. The chain combines TRBV6-5 with TRBJ2-7; D is perhaps TRBD1 or TRBD2 (5 bases each). This CDR3 has 15 amino acids. V was clipped by 0 bases and J by 6 bases, with 15 bases between them. Germline CDR1 and CDR2: MNHEY and SVGAGI.

As for this clonotype: This beta chain slipped into a library made for alpha chains as a stray read, so its size is not meaningful. The CDR3 DNA reads as TGCAGTGCTAGGGCCCTGAGTGGGAGCGGTGAAAAACTGTTTTTT. Amino acids: CSARALSGSGEKLFF. The chain combines TRBV20-1 with TRBJ1-4; D not resolved. The CDR3 sequence is 15 residues long. Per germline, CDR1 DFQATT and CDR2 SNEGSKA (reference sequence). V was cut by 3 bases and J by 7 bases, with 18 bases left in between.